The 28 T cell receptor beta chains reported below all come from one sample, sequenced in a study of OX40 agonist ivuxolimab in advanced cancers. The receptor library was made with the immunoSEQ multiplex PCR assay. TCRdb took over this immuneACCESS table, retaining in-frame rearrangements with V and J assigned. Such tables are incomplete; in checked studies, under half of the missing clones stem from an unresolved V gene, and the remainder is unexplained. The sample has around 19,000 clones on record, roughly 70% of them singletons. More than 30% of the sample is held by the ten biggest clonotypes. The source material was CD4+ or CD8+ T cells sorted from blood, sampled in a trial of the OX40 agonist ivuxolimab. Source of these receptors: an adult with an advanced solid tumor such as melanoma, head and neck, liver or kidney cancer.

This clone has only one observation. This chain uses TRBV4-1 with TRBJ1-2, with D hard to call. This CDR3 comprises 15 residues. V was clipped by 0 bases and J by 8 bases, with 16 bases between them. Germline-derived CDR1 and CDR2 are MGHRA and YSYEKL. This CDR3 reads CASSQDRTGGAGYTF. The CDR3 nucleotides are TGCGCCAGCAGCCAAGATAGGACGGGCGGCGCGGGCTACACCTTC.

This sequence joins TRBV6-5 and TRBJ2-2; D unresolved. Germline V gene sequence: CDR1 MNHEY, CDR2 SVGAGI. V lost 6 bases, J lost 7 bases, and 12 bases lay in between. The CDR3 totals 13 residues. The CDR3 DNA is TGTGCCAGCAGCCCCGGTGGGGACGGGGAGCTGTTTTTT. Its translation is CASSPGGDGELFF.

J is TRBJ2-7 and V is TRBV6-1; TRBD1 matches 8 bases. J was trimmed by 3 bases and V by 6 bases; bases with no gene match: 10. The germline CDR1 and CDR2 sequences are MNHNS and SASEGT. The CDR3 is 15 amino acids. The CDR3 sequence: CASSQTLTGGYEQYF. For the CDR3, the DNA is TGTGCCAGCAGCCAAACCCTCACAGGGGGCTACGAGCAGTACTTC.

The chain joins TRBV4-3 to TRBJ2-5; 8 bases align to TRBD2. The germline V gene has CDR1 LGHNA and CDR2 YSLEER. The CDR3 spans 15 residues. J gave up 5 bases and V 4 bases, and 9 bases lay outside the gene matches. The CDR3 region is CASSRGGGLRETQYF. The CDR3 DNA follows: TGCGCCAGCAGCCGAGGCGGGGGGCTACGGGAGACCCAGTACTTC.

This chain connects TRBV4-3 to TRBJ1-2; a possible D gene is TRBD1 (6 bases). Germline lookup yields CDR1 LGHNA and CDR2 YSLEER. The CDR3 loop spans 13 amino acids. The V end was cut by 2 bases, the J end by 8 bases, with 12 bases between. CDR3 sequence: CASSQPGVLGYTF. As DNA, the CDR3 is TGCGCCAGCAGCCAACCAGGGGTACTCGGCTACACCTTC.

This clone was counted a single time. The chain employs TRBV15 and TRBJ1-2; D not resolved. V lost 0 bases and J lost 6, with 8 bases in between. Germline lookup yields CDR1 LNHNV and CDR2 YYDKDF (reference sequence). The CDR3 sequence is 13 residues long. The CDR3 here is CATSRDLSDGYTF. CDR3 coding DNA: TGTGCCACCAGCAGAGATCTCTCTGATGGCTACACCTTC.

The chain couples TRBV6-5 to TRBJ1-1; D not resolved. The CDR3 is made up of 15 amino acids. Trimming cost V 0 bases and J 0 bases, with 8 bases left between them. CDR1 and CDR2 from the germline V gene are MNHEY and SVGAGI. CDR3 loop: CASSYSLELNTEAFF. The DNA of the CDR3 is TGTGCCAGCAGTTACTCCCTGGAGCTGAACACTGAAGCTTTCTTT.

This clone was detected only once. The rearrangement uses TRBV11-2 and TRBJ1-6; D not certain. Germline V gene lookup returns CDR1 SGHAT and CDR2 FQNNGV. Trimming shortened V by 5 bases and J by 6 bases, and 14 bases separated the two germline ends. The CDR3 is 15 amino acids. Here the CDR3 reads CASSPAAGLNSPLHF. The CDR3 nucleotides are TGTGCCAGCAGCCCCGCGGCAGGCCTTAATTCACCCCTCCACTTT.

This clone was observed a few times. This chain uses TRBV27 with TRBJ2-2; no definite D call. The CDR3 has 14 residues. CDR1 and CDR2 (germline): MNHEY, SMNVEV (reference sequence). Deletions cut 3 bases from V and 5 bases from J, with 10 bases between. CDR3 sequence reads: CASSFSMGTGELFF. The CDR3 DNA reads as TGTGCCAGCAGTTTCTCGATGGGTACCGGGGAGCTGTTTTTT.

This clone was seen just once. V gene TRBV6-5 combines with J gene TRBJ2-7, with D perhaps given as TRBD1 or TRBD2 (5 bases each). This CDR3 has 15 residues. The germline V gene encodes CDR1 MNHEY and CDR2 SVGAGI. Trimming stripped 2 bases from V and 5 bases from J, with 16 bases between. The CDR3 nucleotides read TGTGCCAGCAGTTACACCCGGGACGTAAGCCACGAGCAGTACTTC. It translates to CASSYTRDVSHEQYF.

The chain combines TRBV4-1 with TRBJ2-7; no clear D. Germline loops: CDR1 MGHRA, CDR2 YSYEKL. The CDR3 loop spans 15 amino acids. Trimming took 4 bases from V and 5 from J, leaving 18 bases between them. CDR3: CASSPYPAVPHEQYF. DNA of the CDR3: TGCGCCAGCAGCCCATACCCCGCAGTCCCCCACGAGCAGTACTTC.

The chain couples TRBV23-1 to TRBJ1-5, with 9 bases fitting TRBD1. TRBV23-1 is marked as an open reading frame, function uncertain. The junction had 15 bases not matched to a gene; V was cut back by 8 bases and J by 1 base. CDR3 length: 18 amino acids. CDR3 in DNA: TGCGCCAGCCATGAGGGACAGGGAATGGGTTTGAGCAATCAGCCCCAGCATTTT. The encoded protein is CASHEGQGMGLSNQPQHF.

The gene calls are TRBV25-1 and TRBJ2-7; 8 bases match TRBD2. V lost 5 bases and J lost 3; bases outside the gene matches: 3. CDR1 and CDR2 (germline): MGHDK, SYGVNS. The CDR3 loop spans 13 amino acids. The CDR3 nucleotides read TGTGCCAGCAGTTTAGCGGGACTCTACGAGCAGTACTTC. Translation gives CASSLAGLYEQYF.

The rearrangement links TRBV10-2 to TRBJ1-5, with a tentative D call TRBD1 (5 bases). V lost 2 bases, J lost 6 bases, and 8 bases lay in between. The CDR3 totals 13 residues. Germline CDR1 and CDR2: WSHSY and SAAADI. DNA for the CDR3: TGCGCCAGCAGTGAGGGGGGGATTCAGCCCCAGCATTTT. This gives the protein CASSEGGIQPQHF.

This chain links TRBV5-5 with TRBJ1-4; D is undetermined. Germline V gene data show CDR1 as SGHKS and CDR2 as YYEKEE (reference sequence). Trimming cost V 4 bases and J 7 bases, with 8 bases left between them. This CDR3 has 12 residues. CDR3 sequence (DNA): TGTGCCAGCAGCCTGGGGAGTGAAAAACTGTTTTTT. This sequence encodes CASSLGSEKLFF.

This clone was picked up a small number of times. The rearrangement uses TRBV29-1 and TRBJ2-7, with D perhaps TRBD2 (6 bases). The CDR3 runs 12 residues. Germline lookup yields CDR1 SQVTM and CDR2 ANQGSEA. Deletions cut 7 bases from V and 2 bases from J, with 12 bases between. For the CDR3, the DNA is TGCAGCGCAAATAGCGGACCCTACGAGCAGTACTTC. Translation: CSANSGPYEQYF.

This chain links TRBV14 with TRBJ2-1; possibly TRBD2 for D (6 bases). V lost 5 bases, J lost 8 bases, and 19 bases lay in between. Germline V lookup: CDR1 SGHDN, CDR2 FVKESK. The CDR3 covers 15 residues. This chain's CDR3 is CASSEVTGAGDEQFF. CDR3 coding DNA: TGTGCCAGCAGCGAAGTTACGGGAGCCGGGGATGAGCAGTTCTTC.

CDR3 sequence: CASSPTGQPHEQYF. As DNA, the CDR3 is TGTGCCAGCAGCCCGACCGGACAGCCACACGAGCAGTACTTC. The V gene is TRBV7-9, the J gene TRBJ2-7; TRBD1 is a possible D gene (6 bases). The CDR3 extends over 14 amino acids. The ends were cut back, 5 bases at V and 5 bases at J, with 16 bases in the middle. Germline CDR1 reads SEHNR; CDR2 reads FQNEAQ (reference sequence).

This chain joins TRBV19 and TRBJ1-4, with 7 bases that match TRBD1. The CDR3 has 15 residues. Germline CDR1 and CDR2: LNHDA and SQIVND (reference sequence). Trimming at V came to 6 bases and at J to 2 bases, leaving 6 bases not matched to a gene. The CDR3 is CASRLDRETNEKLFF. CDR3 DNA sequence: TGTGCCAGTAGGCTTGACAGGGAGACTAATGAAAAACTGTTTTTT.

This clone was detected a few times. V is TRBV2 and J is TRBJ2-7, with 10 bases lining up with TRBD1. Unmatched junction bases numbered 2, after V lost 8 bases and J lost 7 bases. The germline CDR1 and CDR2 sequences are SNHLY and FYNNEI. There are 11 residues in the CDR3. This chain's CDR3 is CASRGQGEQYF. DNA for the CDR3: TGTGCCAGCCGGGGACAGGGGGAGCAGTACTTC.

The gene calls are TRBV27 and TRBJ2-1; no clear D. Germline V CDR1 and CDR2: MNHEY, SMNVEV (reference sequence). Deletions cut 8 bases from V and 0 bases from J, with 11 bases between. CDR3 length equals 14 residues. This chain's CDR3 is CASRPLSSYNEQFF. The CDR3 region has the DNA TGTGCCAGCCGGCCCTTGAGCTCCTACAATGAGCAGTTCTTC.

A single count supports this clone. The chain couples TRBV5-6 to TRBJ2-7; D gene ambiguous. V was shortened by 4 bases and J by 2 bases, with 7 bases between the two germline ends. Germline V gene data show CDR1 as SGHDT and CDR2 as YYEEEE. This CDR3 contains 12 residues. CDR3 residues: CASSILTYEQYF. In nucleotides, the CDR3 is TGTGCCAGCAGCATACTAACCTACGAGCAGTACTTC.

The chain combines TRBV28 with TRBJ2-2; D may be TRBD2 (6 bases). This CDR3 is 14 amino acids long. Germline values: CDR1 MDHEN, CDR2 SYDVKM. Trimming removed 5 bases from V and 1 base from J, with 8 bases in between. CDR3 protein: CASSLALNTGELFF. The CDR3 DNA reads TGTGCCAGCAGTCTAGCGCTGAACACCGGGGAGCTGTTTTTT.

This clone was counted once. The V and J genes are TRBV28 and TRBJ1-1; D might be TRBD1 (6 bases). The CDR3 has 13 amino acids. V lost 2 bases to trimming and J lost 4 bases, with 8 bases between them. Germline CDR1 and CDR2: MDHEN and SYDVKM. The CDR3 sequence: CASSLTGPTEAFF. The CDR3 DNA reads TGTGCCAGCAGTTTAACAGGGCCCACTGAAGCTTTCTTT.

This clone appeared a single time. The V and J genes are TRBV18 and TRBJ2-7; TRBD1 is a possible D gene (6 bases). The CDR3 has 15 residues. Germline CDR1 KGHSH, CDR2 LQKENI. V was trimmed by 0 bases and J by 5 bases, leaving 14 bases between them. CDR3 loop: CASSPPGHLNHEQYF. CDR3 sequence (DNA): TGTGCCAGCTCACCACCGGGACATCTGAACCACGAGCAGTACTTC.

The chain carries TRBV7-9 and TRBJ2-7; weak D call: TRBD1 (6 bases). V lost 3 bases and J lost 1, with 16 bases in between. The V gene's germline CDR1 is SEHNR and CDR2 FQNEAQ (reference sequence). The CDR3 is made up of 16 amino acids. The CDR3: CASSFDPSRGSYEQYF. In nucleotides, the CDR3 is TGTGCCAGCAGCTTTGACCCCTCCAGGGGTTCCTACGAGCAGTACTTC.

The CDR3 bases are TGCGCCAGCAGTGACACCGCAACAGTGAACACTGAAGCTTTCTTT. Its protein is CASSDTATVNTEAFF. The V and J genes are TRBV10-1 and TRBJ1-1; D unclear. This CDR3 spans 15 amino acids. Trimming removed 3 bases from V and 0 bases from J, with 11 bases in between. Looked up from germline, CDR1 is WNHNN and CDR2 is SYGVQD (reference sequence).

The chain recombines TRBV10-1 with TRBJ2-3; D gene uncertain. With 3 bases removed from V and 4 bases from J, the gap between germline ends came to 8 bases. Germline V CDR1 and CDR2: WNHNN, SYGVQD (reference sequence). The CDR3 runs 13 residues. The DNA for the CDR3 is TGCGCCAGCAGTGAATTGGTGTCAGATACGCAGTATTTT. Protein sequence: CASSELVSDTQYF.